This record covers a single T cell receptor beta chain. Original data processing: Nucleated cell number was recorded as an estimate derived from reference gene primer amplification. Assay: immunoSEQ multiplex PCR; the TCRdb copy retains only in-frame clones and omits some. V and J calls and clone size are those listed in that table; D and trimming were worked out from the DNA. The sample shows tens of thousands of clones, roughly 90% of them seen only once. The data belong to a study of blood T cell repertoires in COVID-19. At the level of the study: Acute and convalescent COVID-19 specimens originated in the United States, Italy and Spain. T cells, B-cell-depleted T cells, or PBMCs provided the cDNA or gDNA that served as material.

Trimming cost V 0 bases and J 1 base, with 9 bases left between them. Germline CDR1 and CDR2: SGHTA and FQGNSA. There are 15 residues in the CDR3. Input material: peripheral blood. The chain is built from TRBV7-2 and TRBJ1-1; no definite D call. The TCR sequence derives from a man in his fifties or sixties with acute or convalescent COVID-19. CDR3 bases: TGTGCCAGCAGCTTAGCGGGCTTTAAGAACACTGAAGCTTTCTTT. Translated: CASSLAGFKNTEAFF.